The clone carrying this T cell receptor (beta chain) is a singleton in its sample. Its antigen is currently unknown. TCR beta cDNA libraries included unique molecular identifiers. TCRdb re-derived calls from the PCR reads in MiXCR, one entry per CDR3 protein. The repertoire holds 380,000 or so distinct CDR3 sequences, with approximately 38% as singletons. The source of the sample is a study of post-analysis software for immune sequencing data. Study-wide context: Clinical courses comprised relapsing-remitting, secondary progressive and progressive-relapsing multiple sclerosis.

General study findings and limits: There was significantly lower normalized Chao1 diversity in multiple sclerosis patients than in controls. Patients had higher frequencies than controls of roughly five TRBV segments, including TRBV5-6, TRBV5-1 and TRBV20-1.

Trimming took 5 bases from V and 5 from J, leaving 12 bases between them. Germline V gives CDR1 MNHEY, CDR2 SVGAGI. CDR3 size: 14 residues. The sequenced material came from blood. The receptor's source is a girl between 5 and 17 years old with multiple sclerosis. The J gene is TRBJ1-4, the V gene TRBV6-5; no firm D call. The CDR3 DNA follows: TGTGCCAGCAGTCCCTATCTAGAGAATGAAAAACTGTTTTTT. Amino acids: CASSPYLENEKLFF.